This T cell receptor beta chain was profiled in a study of human T cells and chemical hapten exposure. Study-wide context: Upper inner arm skin measuring about 2 cm by about 2 cm received 2% DPC for sensitization.

TCRdb processed the RACE reads anew with MiXCR; each CDR3 protein has one entry. The data contain around 380,000 distinct CDR3 sequences, 4% to 5.5% of them singletons. Time point indicated: patch test 1, 2 weeks after DPC sensitization. As to treatment: therapeutic diphenylcyclopropenone sensitization with weekly scalp DPC. People who gave samples had alopecia, were 18 to 70 years old, and were suitable for DPC. Study-wide findings and caveats: No change in TCRs above 1 in 1000 frequency was produced by DPC sensitization.

Comment on this clonotype: Its specificity is not known. The junction differs from germline at one of its ends, possibly a read error.

Germline V lookup: CDR1 SQVTM, CDR2 ANQGSEA. The CDR3 is 12 residues long. This chain uses TRBV29-1 with TRBJ1-1; no clear D. This clonotype was sampled from a woman aged 45-60 years with alopecia areata. Some clones in this sample may be carry-over from other donors' samples. The sample in question was whole blood, obtained in connection with sensitization to the hapten diphenylcyclopropenone (DPC). CDR3 nucleotides: TGCAGCGTTCAAGATCCGGGCCCTGAAGCTTTCTTT. It is translated as CSVQDPGPEAFF. Drawing the rest from reference TRBV29-1 and TRBJ1-1, the complete variable domain is SAVISQKPSRDICQRGTSLTIQCQVDSQVTMMFWYRQQPGQSLTLIATANQGSEATYESGFVIDKFPISRPNLTFSTLTVSNMSPEDSSIYLCSVQDPGPEAFFGQGTRLTVV.